What follows are 27 T cell receptor beta chains derived from one specimen sequenced in a study of blood T cell repertoires in COVID-19. TCRdb keeps only in-frame clones here, not all; method: immunoSEQ multiplex PCR. The repertoire holds roughly 220,000 clones, 86% seen once, with roughly a tenth in the top ten. Sequencing was done on a sample of peripheral blood. The receptors here all came from a woman aged 50 to 60 with COVID-19, enrolled during active disease.

CDR3 sequence: CASSFRGGGLTDTQYF. The DNA for the CDR3 is TGTGCCAGCAGTTTTAGGGGCGGGGGCCTCACAGATACGCAGTATTTT. The chain combines TRBV28 with TRBJ2-3; a possible D gene is TRBD2 (7 bases). With 3 bases removed from V and 2 bases from J, the gap between germline ends came to 15 bases. This CDR3 region has 16 residues. The germline V gene has CDR1 MDHEN and CDR2 SYDVKM.

The chain joins TRBV2 to TRBJ1-6; D is undetermined. The CDR3 consists of 15 residues. V gave up 8 bases and J gave up 10 bases, with 21 bases separating them. The germline V gene has CDR1 SNHLY and CDR2 FYNNEI. As DNA, the CDR3 is TGTGCCAGCCAACATAGACTGCCCCTTGGGTCACCCCTCCACTTT. Encoded protein: CASQHRLPLGSPLHF.

This rearrangement joins TRBV30 to TRBJ1-1; D unclear. Trimming took 7 bases from V and 1 from J, leaving 7 bases between them. CDR1 is GTSNPN, CDR2 SVGIG, per germline (reference sequence). The CDR3 consists of 11 residues. CDR3 in amino acids: CAYSGNTEAFF. The CDR3 nucleotides read TGTGCCTATTCAGGGAACACTGAAGCTTTCTTT.

V is TRBV7-6 and J is TRBJ1-1, with 9 bases matching TRBD1. From germline, CDR1 is SGHVS and CDR2 FNYEAQ. The V and J ends lost 0 bases and 6 bases, in that order; junction bases with no gene match: 8. CDR3 length: 16 residues. CDR3 nucleotides: TGTGCCAGCAGCTTAGCTTTAGGCCGACAGGGGGCTGAAGCTTTCTTT. Its protein product is CASSLALGRQGAEAFF.

This clone showed up just once. This chain links TRBV27 with TRBJ2-5; no reliable D call. Trimming cost V 5 bases and J 5 bases, with 21 bases left between them. Germline V lookup: CDR1 MNHEY, CDR2 SMNVEV (reference sequence). This CDR3 has 16 amino acids. The DNA of the CDR3 is TGTGCCAGCAGTCCTCGACTCGACGGCGACCCGGAGACCCAGTACTTC. Its translation: CASSPRLDGDPETQYF.

The chain employs TRBV3-1 (or the pseudogene TRBV3-2) and TRBJ1-4; D ambiguous. CDR1 and CDR2 from the germline V gene are LGHDT and YNNKEL (reference sequence). The CDR3 runs to 16 residues. V lost 1 base, J lost 7 bases, and 16 bases lay in between. In nucleotides, the CDR3 is TGTGCCAGCAGCCAAGGATTTCCGGGAGGGAGTGAAAAACTGTTTTTT. Its translation is CASSQGFPGGSEKLFF.

The V and J genes are TRBV28 and TRBJ2-3, with 8 bases fitting TRBD1. CDR1 and CDR2 (germline): MDHEN, SYDVKM. There are 13 residues in the CDR3. Germline trimming cut 5 bases from V and 4 bases from J; bases unmatched to any gene: 2. The CDR3 DNA reads as TGTGCCAGCAGTGACAGGGGAGCAGATACGCAGTATTTT. Translating it yields CASSDRGADTQYF.

This chain uses TRBV5-1 with TRBJ2-6; 14 bases fit TRBD2. The V gene's germline CDR1 is SGHRS and CDR2 YFSETQ. The CDR3 extends over 20 amino acids. V lost 3 bases to trimming and J lost 1 base; unmatched junction nucleotides: 9. The CDR3 bases are TGCGCCAGCAGCTATGGACTAGCGGGGGGTGCCTTGTCTGGGGCCAACGTCCTGACTTTC. Translated, it gives CASSYGLAGGALSGANVLTF.

The genes are TRBV7-3 and TRBJ2-7; 8 bases are shared with TRBD1. The CDR3 has 14 amino acids. The trim removed 5 bases at V and 5 bases at J, leaving 8 bases unmatched. Germline V gene lookup returns CDR1 SGHTA and CDR2 FQGTGA. The CDR3: CASSGSGQAHEQYF. Written as DNA, the CDR3 is TGTGCCAGCAGCGGATCGGGACAGGCCCACGAGCAGTACTTC. Full variable domain (remainder filled in from reference TRBV7-3 and TRBJ2-7): GAGVSQTPSNKVTEKGKYVELRCDPISGHTALYWYRQSLGQGPEFLIYFQGTGAADDSGLPNDRFFAVRPEGSVSTLKIQRTERGDSAVYLCASSGSGQAHEQYFGPGTRLTVT.

The chain uses TRBV9 and TRBJ2-1; 11 positions agree with TRBD2. Looked up from germline, CDR1 is SGDLS and CDR2 is YYNGEE. The CDR3 is 19 residues long. With V trimmed by 0 bases and J by 8 bases, 16 bases remained unmatched. This CDR3 is CASSVGTSGGLLVFYEQFF. The CDR3 region has the DNA TGTGCCAGCAGCGTAGGCACTAGCGGGGGTCTCCTAGTTTTCTATGAGCAGTTCTTC. The variable domain in full, completed from reference TRBV9 and TRBJ2-1, reads DSGVTQTPKHLITATGQRVTLRCSPRSGDLSVYWYQQSLDQGLQFLIQYYNGEERAKGNILERFSAQQFPDLHSELNLSSLELGDSALYFCASSVGTSGGLLVFYEQFFGPGTRLTVL.

The genes are TRBV9 and TRBJ1-2; perhaps TRBD1 as D (6 bases). Germline-derived CDR1 and CDR2 are SGDLS and YYNGEE. Between the trimmed V and J ends, which lost 0 bases and 2 bases, there was a span of 14 bases. The CDR3 is 16 residues long. Here the CDR3 DNA reads TGTGCCAGCAGCGTAGGTCCGTTGGACAGCAACTATGGCTACACCTTC. Translation: CASSVGPLDSNYGYTF. Filled out from reference TRBV9 and TRBJ1-2, the complete variable domain reads DSGVTQTPKHLITATGQRVTLRCSPRSGDLSVYWYQQSLDQGLQFLIQYYNGEERAKGNILERFSAQQFPDLHSELNLSSLELGDSALYFCASSVGPLDSNYGYTFGSGTRLTVV.

The V and J genes are TRBV19 and TRBJ1-5; maybe TRBD1 (5 bases). Per germline, CDR1 LNHDA and CDR2 SQIVND (reference sequence). This CDR3 spans 14 amino acids. With 3 bases removed from V and 7 bases from J, the gap between germline ends came to 13 bases. The CDR3 DNA follows: TGTGCCAGTAGTATTGGGGGGAGGCGACAGCCCCAGCATTTT. Translation: CASSIGGRRQPQHF.

CDR3 region: CASSLITDSSAFF. The CDR3 DNA reads as TGTGCCAGTAGTCTAATAACGGACAGTTCAGCTTTCTTT. This chain connects TRBV19 to TRBJ1-1, with D perhaps matching TRBD1 (6 bases). Trimming left V 5 bases short and J 10 bases short, with 17 bases between. The CDR3 has 13 residues. CDR1 and CDR2 (germline): LNHDA, SQIVND (reference sequence).

The chain recombines TRBV5-1 with TRBJ2-1; 7 positions agree with TRBD2. Germline V gene sequence: CDR1 SGHRS, CDR2 YFSETQ. V shed 7 bases, J shed 5 bases, and the junction held 9 bases outside the gene matches. This CDR3 is 14 amino acids long. CDR3 region: CASGAGILDNEQFF. CDR3 bases: TGCGCCAGCGGAGCGGGAATCCTAGACAATGAGCAGTTCTTC.

The rearrangement uses TRBV11-2 and TRBJ2-7; D gene ambiguous. Trimming pared 2 bases from V and 3 bases from J, leaving 5 bases between. There are 12 residues in the CDR3. The V gene's germline CDR1 is SGHAT and CDR2 FQNNGV. This CDR3 is CASSLPYYEQYF. The CDR3 DNA reads as TGTGCCAGCAGCTTACCTTACTACGAGCAGTACTTC.

This chain connects TRBV24-1 to TRBJ2-2, with a weak D call TRBD1 (5 bases). V dropped 7 bases and J dropped 4 bases, with 9 bases sitting between them. CDR3 length: 13 amino acids. Germline V gene data show CDR1 as KGHDR and CDR2 as SFDVKD. CDR3 coding DNA: TGTGCCACCAGGGACACCGGCACCGGGGAGCTGTTTTTT. Encoded protein: CATRDTGTGELFF.

The chain uses TRBV7-8 and TRBJ2-7; possible D gene TRBD1, 6 bases. Germline-derived CDR1 and CDR2 are SGHVS and FQNEAQ. The CDR3 extends over 12 amino acids. Trimming removed 5 bases at V and 4 bases at J, with 9 bases between. CDR3 bases: TGTGCCAGCAGCCTTCAGGGGTACGAGCAGTACTTC. It codes for CASSLQGYEQYF.

Here the CDR3 reads CASSLVARELFF. The CDR3 DNA reads as TGTGCCAGCAGCTTAGTAGCCCGGGAGCTGTTTTTT. The chain employs TRBV7-6 and TRBJ2-2; D gene uncertain. Germline CDR1 SGHVS, CDR2 FNYEAQ. CDR3 length: 12 amino acids. V lost 1 base and J 9 bases, leaving 6 bases between the germline ends.

The V and J genes are TRBV7-2 and TRBJ1-1; a weak D match, TRBD1 (5 bases). Trimming pared 3 bases from V and 4 bases from J, leaving 12 bases between. Germline V gene sequence: CDR1 SGHTA, CDR2 FQGNSA. This CDR3 has 14 residues. The CDR3 bases are TGTGCCAGCAGCTTGGGGGGTTCGGGCACTGAAGCTTTCTTT. It encodes CASSLGGSGTEAFF. The variable domain in full, completed from reference TRBV7-2 and TRBJ1-1, reads GAGVSQSPSNKVTEKGKDVELRCDPISGHTALYWYRQSLGQGLEFLIYFQGNSAPDKSGLPSDRFSAERTGGSVSTLTIQRTQQEDSAVYLCASSLGGSGTEAFFGQGTRLTVV.

The chain couples TRBV12-3 or TRBV12-4 to TRBJ2-3; maybe TRBD1 (5 bases). V was pared by 7 bases and J by 7 bases, with 6 bases between. The CDR3 loop spans 10 amino acids. The CDR3 loop reads CASKGNTQYF. The CDR3 nucleotides read TGTGCCAGCAAGGGGAATACGCAGTATTTT.

The chain recombines TRBV5-3 with TRBJ1-2; D possibly corresponds to TRBD1 (5 bases). TRBV5-3 is an ORF, and what it does is uncertain. The V and J ends lost 3 bases and 4 bases respectively, with 13 bases between them. The CDR3 loop spans 14 amino acids. CDR3 nucleotides: TGTGCCAGAAGCTGCCCGGCAGGGTTCTATGGCTACACCTTC. Translation: CARSCPAGFYGYTF.

The chain carries TRBV10-3 and TRBJ2-5, with D perhaps matching TRBD2 (6 bases). Per the germline V gene, CDR1 is ENHRY and CDR2 is SYGVKD. The length of the CDR3 is 13 residues. Trimming took off 8 bases at V and 1 base at J, with 11 bases between the two ends. The CDR3 spells CAIGGARQETQYF. CDR3 DNA sequence: TGTGCCATCGGAGGGGCCCGCCAAGAGACCCAGTACTTC.

The count of this clone is one. This chain links TRBV6-6 with TRBJ2-3; 7 bases fit TRBD1. V was clipped by 6 bases and J by 3 bases; unmatched bases: 9. This CDR3 is built from 15 residues. The germline V gene has CDR1 MNHNY and CDR2 SVGAGI (reference sequence). CDR3 in amino acids: CASSEQGRVTDTQYF. The CDR3 DNA reads as TGTGCCAGCAGCGAACAGGGGAGAGTAACAGATACGCAGTATTTT.

The rearrangement uses TRBV7-2 and TRBJ1-2; 9 bases map to TRBD1. The CDR3 is made up of 14 amino acids. The V segment lost 5 bases and the J segment 2 bases; nucleotides outside the gene matches: 3. Germline loops: CDR1 SGHTA, CDR2 FQGNSA. CDR3 coding DNA: TGTGCCAGCAGCCCCACAGGGGGCAACTATGGCTACACCTTC. This encodes CASSPTGGNYGYTF.

V usage is TRBV29-1 and J usage is TRBJ2-3; unclear D gene. The CDR3 has 11 amino acids. Trimming removed 5 bases from V and 7 bases from J, with 10 bases in between. Germline CDR1 SQVTM, CDR2 ANQGSEA. CDR3 DNA: TGCAGCGTTCTGTCTGGCAATACGCAGTATTTT. This encodes CSVLSGNTQYF.

The genes are TRBV11-1 and TRBJ2-1, with TRBD2 matching 7 bases. This CDR3 is 15 amino acids long. Trimming cost V 4 bases and J 2 bases; bases outside gene matches: 5. CDR1 SGHAT and CDR2 FQDESV come from the germline V gene (reference sequence). The CDR3 coding sequence is TGTGCCAGCAGCTCCGGGGGGAAAACCTACAATGAGCAGTTCTTC. Protein product: CASSSGGKTYNEQFF.

The chain is built from TRBV2 and TRBJ2-2, with TRBD1 identical over 7 bases. Germline assignment: CDR1 SNHLY and CDR2 FYNNEI. The CDR3 contains 15 residues. With V trimmed by 1 base and J by 7 bases, 6 bases remained unmatched. CDR3 bases: TGTGCCAGCAGTGAAGATCGCACAGGGGTCGGGGAGCTGTTTTTT. Translation: CASSEDRTGVGELFF.